This entry describes one T cell receptor beta chain. Its antigen remains unidentified. No base quality values were provided; no much bigger clone lies one nucleotide off. One collaborating source in Seattle enrolled patients while the patients were actively infected and followed the patients over time throughout the course of disease. Collaborating institutions collected whole blood in K2EDTA tubes following their own protocols. For TCRbeta analysis, collaborator samples were shipped as frozen whole blood, as isolated PBMCs, or as DNA extracted from either sample type. TCRbeta CDR3 regions were amplified from genomic DNA by means of the immunoSEQ Assay, a bias-controlled multiplex PCR. In the original analysis: Nucleated cell counts per sample were estimated from amplification of reference gene primers within the assay. Sequence reads were collapsed and filtered to measure the absolute abundance of every unique TCRbeta CDR3 rearrangement. For each sample, productive Simpson clonality was calculated by taking the square root of Simpson's diversity index across productive rearrangements. TCRdb retrieved this table from immuneACCESS and kept in-frame rearrangements only. Not all clones are present; in checked studies, unresolved V genes account for under half, and no reason is known for the remainder. The V and J calls and clone size were taken over from that table, and D and trimming were inferred from the DNA. The sample table lists about 200,000 clones, approximately 91% of them with a count of one. The ten largest clones capture roughly a sixth of the sample.

This entry is derived from a study of blood T cell repertoires in COVID-19 (dated by TCRdb to the early 2020s). About the investigation overall: Collaborator samples came from the United States, Italy and Spain and covered acute and convalescent phases of COVID-19. The material from the prospective study consisted of cDNA or gDNA derived from T cells, B-cell-depleted T cells, or PBMCs. The dataset comprised deeply sampled blood TCRbeta repertoires from subjects exposed to, actively infected with, or recovered from COVID-19. The repertoires were released in a freely available public database meant as a resource for research on the immune response to SARS-CoV-2. Samples were obtained from the ongoing ImmuneRACE study (first 160 participants) and from 1,254 subjects provided by 6 global collaborators. A de-identified subject ID, COVID-19 status, age in years and sex were almost always included in the sample metadata. Where available, HLA class I and class II types were taken from metadata supplied by the sample provider and were not determined by assay-based typing. Here is what the overall study found, with its caveats: How much clinical and demographic metadata was included differed by source and by participant, and the metadata was provided uncurated.

From the germline V gene (reference sequence), CDR1 is MNHEY and CDR2 is SMNVEV. The V and J ends are trimmed by 4 bases and 1 base, leaving 7 bases between them. Spanning cysteine to phenylalanine, the CDR3 consists of 13 amino acids. Only the CDR3 part of the read is kept: 39 bases, read in frame from the first base. The rearrangement joined TRBV27 to TRBJ1-1; no D gene call is confident. Sample: peripheral blood. The receptor's source is a man aged 45-65 years with COVID-19, enrolled during active disease. CDR3 loop: CASSYAGNTEAFF. The DNA sequence is as follows: TGTGCCAGCAGTTACGCAGGGAACACTGAAGCTTTCTTT.